Here is one TCR beta chain with its context. These data belong to a study of T cells in Graves' hyperthyroidism and ophthalmopathy. Unmatched junction bases numbered 17, after V lost 2 bases and J lost 7 bases. CDR1 is MNHEY, CDR2 SVGAGI, per germline. This CDR3 is built from 18 residues. The investigators amplified TCR beta CDR3 regions from RNA transcripts. First-round RT-PCR of the TCR CDR3 relied on the HTBI primer set. In TCRdb, the multiplex PCR reads were re-called with MiXCR into one record per CDR3 protein. The sample consists of about 400,000 distinct CDR3 sequences, 11% to 15% of them appearing once.

This sequence was found in a man aged 50 to 59 with Graves' ophthalmopathy. The chain has TRBV6-5 and TRBJ1-2, with 9 positions matching TRBD1. The sample consisted of blood. In DNA form, the CDR3 reads TGTGCCAGCAGTTACGCCCAGGGGCCTTCACAGGGGGCCCGTGGCTACACCTTC. Protein sequence: CASSYAQGPSQGARGYTF.